This T cell receptor beta chain is drawn from a study of blood T cell repertoires in COVID-19. Self-reported history from a screening survey and questionnaire set each donor's cohort. Generated by immunoSEQ multiplex PCR, the TCRdb table keeps only in-frame clones and is missing some. In the table there are approximately 490,000 clones, roughly 87% of which are singletons. Trimming cost V 8 bases and J 1 base, with 18 bases left between them. CDR3 length equals 16 residues. Germline V gives CDR1 SGHAT, CDR2 FQNNGV. This receptor was obtained from a woman aged 18-30 years who had recovered from COVID-19. The sequenced sample was PBMCs or T cells enriched from blood (not recorded which). V usage is TRBV11-2 and J usage is TRBJ2-1; D possibly corresponds to TRBD2 (5 bases). This chain's CDR3 is CASSRRGGESYNEQFF. CDR3 nucleotide sequence: TGTGCCAGCTCCCGGAGAGGTGGGGAGTCCTACAATGAGCAGTTCTTC.